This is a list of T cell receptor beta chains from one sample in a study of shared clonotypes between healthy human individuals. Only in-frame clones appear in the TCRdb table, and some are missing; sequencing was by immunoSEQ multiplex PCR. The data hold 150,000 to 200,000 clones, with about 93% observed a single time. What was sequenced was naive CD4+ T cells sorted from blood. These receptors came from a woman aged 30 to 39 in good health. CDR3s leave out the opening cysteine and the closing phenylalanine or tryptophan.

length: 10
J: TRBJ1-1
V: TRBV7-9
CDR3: ASSLVATEAF

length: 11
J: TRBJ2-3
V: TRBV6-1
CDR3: ASSETLGTPPY

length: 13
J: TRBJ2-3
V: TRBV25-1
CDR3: ASSGRRQAADTQY

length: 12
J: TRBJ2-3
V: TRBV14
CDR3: ASSHSGSTDTQY

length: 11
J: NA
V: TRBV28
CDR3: ASIGRANYEQY

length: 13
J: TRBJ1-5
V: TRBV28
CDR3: ASSSGGVDNQPQH

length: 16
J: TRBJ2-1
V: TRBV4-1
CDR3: ASSQDDRRGLTYNEQF

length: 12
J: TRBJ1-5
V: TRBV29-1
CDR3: SVQGAGGNQPQH

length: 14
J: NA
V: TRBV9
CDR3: ASSAGAGTGWGEQY

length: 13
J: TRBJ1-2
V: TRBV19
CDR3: ASSSLTTGAYGYT

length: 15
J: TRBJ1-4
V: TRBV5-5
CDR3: ASSSRDRLWPNEKLF

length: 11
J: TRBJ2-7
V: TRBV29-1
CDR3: SVGVDGSYEQY

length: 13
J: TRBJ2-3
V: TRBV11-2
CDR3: ASSSSLSWADTQY

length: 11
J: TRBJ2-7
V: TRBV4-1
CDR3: ASNFDWGHEQY

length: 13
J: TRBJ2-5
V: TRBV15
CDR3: ATSTPGLAEETQY

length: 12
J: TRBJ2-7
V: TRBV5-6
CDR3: ASSTKVRSYEQY

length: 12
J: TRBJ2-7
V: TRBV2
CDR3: ASSGTSGSYEQY

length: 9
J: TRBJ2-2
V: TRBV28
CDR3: ASRVTGELF

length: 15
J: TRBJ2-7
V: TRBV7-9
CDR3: ASSPATSGRRAYEQY

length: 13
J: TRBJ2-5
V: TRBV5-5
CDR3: ASSQSISERETQY

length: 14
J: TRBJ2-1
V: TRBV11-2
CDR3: ASSQPGQSSYNEQF

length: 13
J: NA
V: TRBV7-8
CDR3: ASSLEVLSSYEQY

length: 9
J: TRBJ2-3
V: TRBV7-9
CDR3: ASSPTDTQY

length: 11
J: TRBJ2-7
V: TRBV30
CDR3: AWSEGEGYEQY

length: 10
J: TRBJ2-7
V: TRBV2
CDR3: ASSDGSYEQY

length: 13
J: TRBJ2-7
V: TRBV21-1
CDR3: ASSKTTYRGYEQY

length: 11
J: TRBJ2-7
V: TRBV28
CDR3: ASSLKDRGGQY

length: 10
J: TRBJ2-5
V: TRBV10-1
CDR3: ASSESTETQY

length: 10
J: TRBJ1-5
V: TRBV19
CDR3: ASSSGGQPQH

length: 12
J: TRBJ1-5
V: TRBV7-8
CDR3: ASSTDRNGQPQH

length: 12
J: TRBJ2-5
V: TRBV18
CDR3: ASSKQGAGETQY

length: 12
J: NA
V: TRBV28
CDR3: ASSPSGFSYEQY

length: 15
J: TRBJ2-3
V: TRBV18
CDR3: ASSSSGGNYVTDTQY

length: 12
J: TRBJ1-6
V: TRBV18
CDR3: ASSPEQGGSPLH

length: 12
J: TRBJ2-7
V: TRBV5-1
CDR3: ASNRDWGSYEQY

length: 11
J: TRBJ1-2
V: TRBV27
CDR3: ASSPLGGYGYT

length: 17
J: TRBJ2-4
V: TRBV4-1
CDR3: ASSQAPSGRNLAKNIQY

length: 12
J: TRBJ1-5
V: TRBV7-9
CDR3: ASSSAGRDQPQH

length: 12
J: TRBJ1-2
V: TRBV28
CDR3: ASSSSGAGYGYT

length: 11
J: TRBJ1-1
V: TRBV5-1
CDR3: ASSLDWGTEAF

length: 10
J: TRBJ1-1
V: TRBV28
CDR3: ASSLGDTEAF

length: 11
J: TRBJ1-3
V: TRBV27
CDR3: ASRLSSGNTIY

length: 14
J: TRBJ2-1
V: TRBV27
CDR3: ASSLSSSGPYNEQF

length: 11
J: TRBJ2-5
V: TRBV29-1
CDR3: SVRDRGRETQY

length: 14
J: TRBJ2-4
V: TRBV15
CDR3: ATSREISQVPNIQY

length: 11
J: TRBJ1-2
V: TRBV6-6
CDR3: ASSALGAYGYT

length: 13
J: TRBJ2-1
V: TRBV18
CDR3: ASSPGTSGYNEQF

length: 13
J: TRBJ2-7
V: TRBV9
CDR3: ASSPRLAANREQY

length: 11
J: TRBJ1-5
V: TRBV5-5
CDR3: ASSLVGSEAQH

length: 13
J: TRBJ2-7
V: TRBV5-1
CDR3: ASSFRDGQAYEQY

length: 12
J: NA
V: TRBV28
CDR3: ASSTPDARYEQY

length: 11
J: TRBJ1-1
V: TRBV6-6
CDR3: ASSYPRDSEAF

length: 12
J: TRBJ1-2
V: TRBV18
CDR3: ASSRTGDNYGYT

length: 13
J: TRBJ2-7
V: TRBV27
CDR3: ASRFRTGTPYEQY

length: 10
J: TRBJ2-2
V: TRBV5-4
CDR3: ASRLVTGELF